These 5 T cell receptor beta chains share one sample of origin, sequenced in a study of CD8 T cells in Susac syndrome. When the RNA was reverse transcribed, random hexamers were used with an input of roughly 0.5 to 1 ug. TCRdb re-called the immunoSEQ multiplex PCR reads through MiXCR, storing one row per CDR3 protein. The sample lists 130,000 or so distinct CDR3 sequences; roughly 94% were seen once. Sequencing was carried out using CD4+ T cells from PBMCs. Source of these receptors: a human donor in good health.

This chain links TRBV7-9 with TRBJ2-7; TRBD1 agrees at 12 bases. The CDR3 spans 16 residues. V dropped 6 bases and J dropped 3; count of bases not matched to a gene: 9. Germline CDR1 SEHNR, CDR2 FQNEAQ (reference sequence). The CDR3 sequence: CASRFGTGGGFYEQYF. The CDR3 DNA reads as TGTGCCAGCAGGTTCGGGACAGGGGGCGGTTTCTACGAGCAGTACTTC. Full variable domain (remainder filled in from reference TRBV7-9 and TRBJ2-7): DTGVSQNPRHKITKRGQNVTFRCDPISEHNRLYWYRQTLGQGPEFLTYFQNEAQLEKSRLLSDRFSAERPKGSFSTLEIQRTEQGDSAMYLCASRFGTGGGFYEQYFGPGTRLTVT.

V is TRBV3-1 and J is TRBJ2-1, with 7 positions matching TRBD2. CDR1 and CDR2 from the germline V gene are LGHDT and YNNKEL (reference sequence). The CDR3 is 15 residues long. V lost 5 bases to trimming and J lost 5 bases; unmatched junction nucleotides: 9. The CDR3 loop is CASSWTPAGNNEQFF. CDR3 DNA sequence: TGTGCCAGCAGCTGGACTCCAGCGGGGAACAATGAGCAGTTCTTC.

This clonotype was seen only once. The chain employs TRBV27 and TRBJ1-5; D might be TRBD1 (5 bases). Germline V CDR1 and CDR2: MNHEY, SMNVEV (reference sequence). Trimming cost V 4 bases and J 5 bases, with 15 bases left between them. CDR3 size: 15 residues. CDR3 nucleotides: TGTGCCAGCAGTTCCCGGACCGGGGCACATCAGCCCCAGCATTTT. It encodes CASSSRTGAHQPQHF.

This sequence joins TRBV28 and TRBJ2-3; D is unclear. There are 13 residues in the CDR3. Germline CDR1 is MDHEN and CDR2 is SYDVKM. The V end lost 3 bases, the J end lost 0 bases, and 4 bases lay between the germline ends. The CDR3 sequence: CASSFKSTDTQYF. The CDR3 DNA reads as TGTGCCAGCAGTTTTAAGAGCACAGATACGCAGTATTTT.

The chain links TRBV20-1 to TRBJ2-3; D may be TRBD1 (6 bases). In germline, CDR1 is DFQATT, CDR2 SNEGSKA (reference sequence). The CDR3 runs to 15 residues. V lost 6 bases to trimming and J lost 0 bases, with 16 bases between them. The DNA of the CDR3 is TGCAGTGCAGGCCCCTTAGGGGGAAGCACAGATACGCAGTATTTT. Protein: CSAGPLGGSTDTQYF.